This T cell receptor (beta chain) was recovered during a study of shared clonotypes between healthy human individuals. Broader study findings: It was only blood that was sampled, and tissue repertoires likely differ. Estimated richness values were generally larger in naive subsets than in memory subsets.

Profiled with immunoSEQ multiplex PCR; TCRdb holds only in-frame clones, not every one. The data contain about 2 million clones, 95% of them singletons. The V and J ends lost 2 bases and 4 bases respectively, with 5 bases between them. Germline V gives CDR1 SGHAT, CDR2 FQNNGV. The CDR3 sequence is 12 residues long. Notes on this clone: Antigen specificity is unknown. With a much larger clone just one base away, this may be a read error. Other DNA sequences in the sample encode the same CDR3.

The rearrangement joins TRBV11-2 to TRBJ1-2; TRBD1 is a possible D gene (5 bases). Material: naive CD4+ T cells sorted from blood. Subset reported: CD45RA+ positively selected. This TCR was sampled from a man between 18 and 29 years old in good health. Written as DNA, the CDR3 is TGTGCCAGCAGCTTACAGGGCTATGGCTACACCTTC. Residues: CASSLQGYGYTF.